This T cell receptor beta chain was identified during a study of cytomegalovirus exposure and HLA in healthy donors (dated by TCRdb to about 2017). Regarding the study in general: The 500 to 800 repertoires of the first cohort and the 110 or so validation repertoires were produced on the same platform, according to a later analysis. The aim of the study was to test whether cataloging public T cell receptors could identify signatures of past pathogen exposure. In addition to the first cohort of 666 subjects, a separate validation cohort of around 110 different subjects was used. To predict cytomegalovirus infection status, the study brought together high-throughput TCR immunosequencing, statistical association of individual TCRs with disease status, and machine learning. Results the study describes overall, beyond this receptor: Subsequent analysis determined that TCRs grouped into clusters in the first cohort also showed a tendency toward co-occurrence across the roughly 110 validation repertoires, and 94% of cluster scores exceeded 0. It was suggested by the authors that the approach could potentially be generalized to other disease states and immunological phenotypes. In vitro tests confirmed that three of the cytomegalovirus-associated TCR beta chains recognize cytomegalovirus antigens. The study listed approximately 150 TCR beta chains as associated with cytomegalovirus. The classifier was reported to diagnose cytomegalovirus status with high specificity and sensitivity in both the original and validation cohorts. Most TCR sequences were observed very rarely across donors, whereas some public TCRs were present in many individuals. The validation cohort had no HLA typing available for a later analysis, so co-occurrence within that cohort was assessed over all 130 or so repertoires.

Taken from the germline V gene, the CDR1 and CDR2 loops are SGHTA and FQGTGA. The CDR3, from cysteine to phenylalanine, totals 14 residues. The read is trimmed to its CDR3 DNA, 42 bases read in frame from base 1. V and J lose 2 bases and 2 bases, and a span of 9 bases separates them. With respect to this clone: What antigen it recognizes has not been identified. No base quality values were provided; no much bigger clone lies one nucleotide off.

Donors formed part of the validation cohort, which comprised 120 subjects and was distinct from the first cohort of several hundred subjects. The library was made by the immunoSEQ multiplex PCR assay. The source study handled its data this way. To diagnose cytomegalovirus status from the catalog of TCR beta chain sequences, a statistical classification framework was built. Sourced from immuneACCESS, this table was stored by TCRdb with only in-frame sequences that have V and J called. A share of the clones is absent; for the studies checked, an unresolved V gene accounts for under half, and the remainder has no known explanation. V, J and clone size were drawn from that table, and D and trimming were deduced from the DNA. The sample table records 200,000 or so clones; roughly 84% of these occur just once. Jointly, the top ten make up about an eighth of the sample.

The sequenced material came from PBMCs. The rearranged segments are TRBV7-3 and TRBJ1-2; a tentative D match to TRBD1 spans 5 bases. This receptor was taken from a woman between 25 and 40 years old in good health and CMV-seropositive. The DNA is as follows: TGTGCCAGCAGCTTAGGGCAGGGCAACTATGGCTACACCTTC. Translation gives CASSLGQGNYGYTF.